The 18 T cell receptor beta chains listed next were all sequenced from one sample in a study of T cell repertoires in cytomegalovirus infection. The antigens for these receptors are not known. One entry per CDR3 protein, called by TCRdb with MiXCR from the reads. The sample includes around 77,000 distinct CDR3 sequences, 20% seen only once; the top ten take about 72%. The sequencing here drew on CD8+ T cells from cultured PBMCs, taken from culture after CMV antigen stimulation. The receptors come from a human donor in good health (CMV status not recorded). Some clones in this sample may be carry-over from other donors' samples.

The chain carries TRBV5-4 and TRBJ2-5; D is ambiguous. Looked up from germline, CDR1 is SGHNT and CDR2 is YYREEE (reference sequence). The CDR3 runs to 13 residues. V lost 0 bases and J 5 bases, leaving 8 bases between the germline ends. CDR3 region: CASSLERVETQYF. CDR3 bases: TGTGCCAGCAGCTTGGAAAGGGTTGAGACCCAGTACTTC.

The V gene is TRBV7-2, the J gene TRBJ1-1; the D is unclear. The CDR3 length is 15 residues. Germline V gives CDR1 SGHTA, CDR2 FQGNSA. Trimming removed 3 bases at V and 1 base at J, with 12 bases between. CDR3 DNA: TGTGCCAGCAGCTTTTATTGGGGTGCGAACACTGAAGCTTTCTTT. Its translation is CASSFYWGANTEAFF.

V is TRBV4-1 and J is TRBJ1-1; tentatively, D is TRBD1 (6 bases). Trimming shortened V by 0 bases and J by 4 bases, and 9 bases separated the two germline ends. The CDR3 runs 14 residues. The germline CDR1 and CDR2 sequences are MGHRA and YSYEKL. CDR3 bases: TGCGCCAGCAGCCAAGATACAGGGATCACTGAAGCTTTCTTT. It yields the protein CASSQDTGITEAFF.

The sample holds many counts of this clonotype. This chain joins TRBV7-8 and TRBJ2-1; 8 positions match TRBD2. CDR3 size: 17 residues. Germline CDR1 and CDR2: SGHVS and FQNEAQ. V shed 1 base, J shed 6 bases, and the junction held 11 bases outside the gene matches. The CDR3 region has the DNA TGTGCCAGCAGCTTAGGTCGGGAGCGGGGGATGTTCAATGAGCAGTTCTTC. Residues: CASSLGRERGMFNEQFF.

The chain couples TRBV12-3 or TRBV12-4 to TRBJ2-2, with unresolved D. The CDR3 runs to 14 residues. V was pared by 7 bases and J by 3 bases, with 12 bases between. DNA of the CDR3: TGTGCCAGCACCCCTGGTGCGTACACCGGGGAGCTGTTTTTT. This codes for CASTPGAYTGELFF.

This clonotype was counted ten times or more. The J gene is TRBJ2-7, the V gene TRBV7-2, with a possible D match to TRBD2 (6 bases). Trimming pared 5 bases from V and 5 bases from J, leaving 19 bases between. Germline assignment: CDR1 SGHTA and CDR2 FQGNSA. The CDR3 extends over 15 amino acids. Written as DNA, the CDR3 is TGTGCCAGCAGCCCATTCGAAATTATAGCGGACGAGCAGTACTTC. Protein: CASSPFEIIADEQYF.

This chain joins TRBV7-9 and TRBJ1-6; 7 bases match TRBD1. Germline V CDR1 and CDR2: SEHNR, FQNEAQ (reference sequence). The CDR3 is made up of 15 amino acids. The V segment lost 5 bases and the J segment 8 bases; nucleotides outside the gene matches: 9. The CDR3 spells CASSPRDSNYSPLHF. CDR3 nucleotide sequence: TGTGCCAGCAGCCCCCGGGACAGTAACTATTCACCCCTCCACTTT.

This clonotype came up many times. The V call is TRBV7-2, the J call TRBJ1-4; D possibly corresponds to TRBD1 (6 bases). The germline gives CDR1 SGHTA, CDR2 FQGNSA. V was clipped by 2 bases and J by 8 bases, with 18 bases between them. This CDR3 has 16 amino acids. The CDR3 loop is CASSLRGGIKEEKLFF. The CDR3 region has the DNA TGTGCCAGCAGCTTAAGGGGGGGAATTAAGGAGGAAAAACTGTTTTTT.

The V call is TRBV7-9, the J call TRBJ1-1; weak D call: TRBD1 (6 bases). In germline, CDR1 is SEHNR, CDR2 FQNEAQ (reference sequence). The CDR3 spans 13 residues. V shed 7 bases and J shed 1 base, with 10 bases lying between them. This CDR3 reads CASTDRPNTEAFF. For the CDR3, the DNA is TGTGCCAGCACAGACAGGCCGAACACTGAAGCTTTCTTT.

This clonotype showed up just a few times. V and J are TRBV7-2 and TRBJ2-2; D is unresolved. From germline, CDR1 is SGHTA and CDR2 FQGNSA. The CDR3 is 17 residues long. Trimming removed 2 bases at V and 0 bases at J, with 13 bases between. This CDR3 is CASSLPRPRTNTGELFF. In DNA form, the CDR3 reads TGTGCCAGCAGCTTACCACGGCCCCGAACGAACACCGGGGAGCTGTTTTTT. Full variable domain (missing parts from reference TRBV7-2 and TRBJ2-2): GAGVSQSPSNKVTEKGKDVELRCDPISGHTALYWYRQSLGQGLEFLIYFQGNSAPDKSGLPSDRFSAERTGGSVSTLTIQRTQQEDSAVYLCASSLPRPRTNTGELFFGEGSRLTVL.

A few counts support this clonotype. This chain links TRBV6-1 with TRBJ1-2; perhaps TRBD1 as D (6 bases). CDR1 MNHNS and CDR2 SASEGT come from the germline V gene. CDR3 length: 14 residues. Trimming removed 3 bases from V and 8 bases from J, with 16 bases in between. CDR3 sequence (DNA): TGTGCCAGCAGTGAGTTAGGAGGGGGAATCGGCTACACCTTC. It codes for CASSELGGGIGYTF.

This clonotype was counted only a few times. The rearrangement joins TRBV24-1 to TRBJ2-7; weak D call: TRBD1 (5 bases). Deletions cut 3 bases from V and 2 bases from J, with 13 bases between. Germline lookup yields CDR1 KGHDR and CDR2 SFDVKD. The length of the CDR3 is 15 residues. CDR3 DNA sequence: TGTGCCACCAGTGATGCCAAACAGGATACCTACGAGCAGTACTTC. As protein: CATSDAKQDTYEQYF.

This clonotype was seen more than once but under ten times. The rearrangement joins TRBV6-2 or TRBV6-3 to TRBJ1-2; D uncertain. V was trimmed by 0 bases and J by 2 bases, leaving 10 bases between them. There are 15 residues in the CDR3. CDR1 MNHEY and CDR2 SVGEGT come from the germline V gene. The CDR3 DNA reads TGTGCCAGCAGTTACTCGAGACGGGGAAACTATGGCTACACCTTC. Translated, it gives CASSYSRRGNYGYTF.

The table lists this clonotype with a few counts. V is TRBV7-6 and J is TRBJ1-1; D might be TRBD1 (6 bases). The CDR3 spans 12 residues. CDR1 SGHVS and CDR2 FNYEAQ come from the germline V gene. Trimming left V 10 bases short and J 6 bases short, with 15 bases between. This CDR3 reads CATKQGDPEAFF. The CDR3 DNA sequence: TGTGCCACCAAACAGGGAGACCCTGAAGCTTTCTTT.

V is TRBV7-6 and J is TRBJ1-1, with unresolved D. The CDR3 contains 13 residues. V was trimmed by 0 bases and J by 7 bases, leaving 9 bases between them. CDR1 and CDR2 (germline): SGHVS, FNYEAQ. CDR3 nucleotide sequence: TGTGCCAGCAGCTTAGCAGGGCGAGATGAAGCTTTCTTT. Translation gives CASSLAGRDEAFF.

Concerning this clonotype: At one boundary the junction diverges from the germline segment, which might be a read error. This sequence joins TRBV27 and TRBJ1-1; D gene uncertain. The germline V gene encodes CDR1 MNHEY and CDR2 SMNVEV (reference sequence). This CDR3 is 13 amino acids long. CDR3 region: CASSLGPNTEAIF. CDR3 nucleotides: TGTGCCAGCAGTTTAGGGCCGAACACTGAAGCTATCTTT.

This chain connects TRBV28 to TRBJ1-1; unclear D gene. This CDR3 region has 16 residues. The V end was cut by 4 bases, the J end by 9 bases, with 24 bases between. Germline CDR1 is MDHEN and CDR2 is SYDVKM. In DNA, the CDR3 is TGTGCCAGCAGTTCCCAACGGGTCGACCGACACCTGAAAGCTTTCTTT. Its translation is CASSSQRVDRHLKAFF.

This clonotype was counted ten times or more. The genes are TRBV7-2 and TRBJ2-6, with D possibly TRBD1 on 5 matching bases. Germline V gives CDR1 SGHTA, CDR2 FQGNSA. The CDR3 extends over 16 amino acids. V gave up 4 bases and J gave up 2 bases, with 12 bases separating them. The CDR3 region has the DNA TGTGCCAGCAGCTCAGGGATTCTTACTGGGGCCAACGTCCTGACTTTC. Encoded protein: CASSSGILTGANVLTF. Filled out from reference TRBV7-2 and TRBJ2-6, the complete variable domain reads GAGVSQSPSNKVTEKGKDVELRCDPISGHTALYWYRQSLGQGLEFLIYFQGNSAPDKSGLPSDRFSAERTGGSVSTLTIQRTQQEDSAVYLCASSSGILTGANVLTFGAGSRLTVL.